These 31 T cell receptor beta chains share one sample of origin, sequenced in a study of CD8 T cells in ankylosing spondylitis. TCRdb reprocessed the 5' RACE reads via MiXCR and lists one record per CDR3 protein. The sample includes roughly 150,000 distinct CDR3 sequences, roughly 30% of them seen just once. What was sequenced was synovial fluid, either unsorted or a sorted T cell fraction (not recorded which). The receptors stem from a male donor with ankylosing spondylitis.

This chain uses TRBV20-1 with TRBJ1-5; perhaps TRBD1 as D (5 bases). Trimming took 1 base from V and 1 from J, leaving 14 bases between them. The CDR3 extends over 16 amino acids. Germline V gene lookup returns CDR1 DFQATT and CDR2 SNEGSKA (reference sequence). This CDR3 reads CSARAAGLGSNQPQHF. The CDR3 DNA reads TGCAGTGCTAGAGCTGCGGGGCTCGGGAGCAATCAGCCCCAGCATTTT.

This clonotype was seen at least ten times. The chain uses TRBV5-1 and TRBJ2-5; D may be TRBD2 (5 bases). The germline gives CDR1 SGHRS, CDR2 YFSETQ. V lost 1 base, J lost 5 bases, and 9 bases lay in between. The CDR3 is 13 amino acids. Here the CDR3 reads CASSLSGMETQYF. In DNA, the CDR3 is TGCGCCAGCAGCTTGTCGGGGATGGAGACCCAGTACTTC.

The V and J genes are TRBV11-2 and TRBJ1-5; 9 positions agree with TRBD1. V lost 1 base, J lost 4 bases, and 2 bases stayed unmatched. CDR1 is SGHAT and CDR2 is FQNNGV in the germline V gene. The CDR3 covers 15 residues. CDR3: CASSLAGTGNQPQHF. The CDR3 DNA follows: TGTGCCAGCAGCTTAGCCGGGACAGGGAATCAGCCCCAGCATTTT.

This clonotype was seen ten or more times. The chain combines TRBV2 with TRBJ1-4, with a tentative D call TRBD1 (5 bases). V was cut by 5 bases and J by 4 bases, with 11 bases left in between. The CDR3 is 14 amino acids. CDR1 is SNHLY and CDR2 is FYNNEI in the germline V gene. In DNA, the CDR3 is TGTGCCAGCAGTATTGGGAGGGGTAATGAAAAACTGTTTTTT. Translation gives CASSIGRGNEKLFF.

This clonotype was found once. The rearrangement uses TRBV5-1 and TRBJ2-7; 11 bases line up with TRBD2. The germline CDR1 and CDR2 sequences are SGHRS and YFSETQ. V gave up 4 bases and J gave up 2 bases; unmatched junction bases: 5. CDR3 length equals 15 residues. CDR3 protein: CASSPGTSGPYEQYF. Written as DNA, the CDR3 is TGCGCCAGCAGCCCAGGGACTAGCGGCCCCTACGAGCAGTACTTC.

The genes are TRBV5-6 and TRBJ2-1, with a weak D call TRBD2 (6 bases). This CDR3 contains 11 residues. The V end lost 3 bases, the J end lost 10 bases, and 8 bases lay between the germline ends. Germline-derived CDR1 and CDR2 are SGHDT and YYEEEE. The CDR3 region has the DNA TGTGCCAGCAGCTGGAGGGAGGAGCAGTTCTTC. The encoded protein is CASSWREEQFF. Drawing the rest from reference TRBV5-6 and TRBJ2-1, the complete variable domain is DAGVTQSPTHLIKTRGQQVTLRCSPKSGHDTVSWYQQALGQGPQFIFQYYEEEERQRGNFPDRFSGHQFPNYSSELNVNALLLGDSALYLCASSWREEQFFGPGTRLTVL.

The chain employs TRBV3-1 and TRBJ1-1, with D unresolved. This CDR3 comprises 14 residues. V was trimmed by 4 bases and J by 1 base, leaving 10 bases between them. CDR1 is LGHDT, CDR2 YNNKEL, per germline (reference sequence). Here the CDR3 reads CASSPWGENTEAFF. The CDR3 DNA follows: TGTGCCAGCAGCCCCTGGGGAGAGAACACTGAAGCTTTCTTT.

Only a few counts were recorded for this clonotype. The genes are TRBV7-3 and TRBJ2-7; a possible D gene is TRBD2 (6 bases). From germline, CDR1 is SGHTA and CDR2 FQGTGA. Trimming cost V 3 bases and J 7 bases, with 19 bases left between them. The CDR3 is 15 residues long. CDR3 nucleotides: TGTGCCAGCAGCTTCGGGACTTCAAGCGCGTGGGAGCAGTACTTC. As protein: CASSFGTSSAWEQYF. Filled out from reference TRBV7-3 and TRBJ2-7, the complete variable domain reads GAGVSQTPSNKVTEKGKYVELRCDPISGHTALYWYRQSLGQGPEFLIYFQGTGAADDSGLPNDRFFAVRPEGSVSTLKIQRTERGDSAVYLCASSFGTSSAWEQYFGPGTRLTVT.

This clonotype was detected a few times. The V gene is TRBV20-1, the J gene TRBJ2-7; no firm D call. Trimming pared 6 bases from V and 0 bases from J, leaving 21 bases between. The germline V gene encodes CDR1 DFQATT and CDR2 SNEGSKA (reference sequence). The CDR3 contains 16 residues. The CDR3 region is CSAPNPTGRNSYEQYF. The CDR3 DNA reads as TGCAGTGCCCCAAACCCTACCGGCAGGAACTCCTACGAGCAGTACTTC.

This chain joins TRBV6-1 and TRBJ2-2, with 8 bases aligning to TRBD2. The germline V gene encodes CDR1 MNHNS and CDR2 SASEGT. CDR3 length: 15 residues. V gave up 7 bases and J gave up 1 base; unmatched junction bases: 5. CDR3 protein: CASIGLAGNTGELFF. As DNA, the CDR3 is TGTGCCAGCATAGGTCTAGCGGGGAACACCGGGGAGCTGTTTTTT.

The sample holds one count of this clonotype. V usage is TRBV20-1 and J usage is TRBJ2-1; possibly TRBD1 or TRBD2 for D (5 bases each). CDR3 size: 12 residues. The germline V gene encodes CDR1 DFQATT and CDR2 SNEGSKA (reference sequence). Trimming took 5 bases from V and 7 from J, leaving 12 bases between them. The chain's CDR3 is CSADGATNEQFF. CDR3 DNA sequence: TGCAGTGCTGACGGGGCCACGAATGAGCAGTTCTTC.

The table lists this clonotype with many counts. V and J are TRBV4-3 and TRBJ2-2; unclear D gene. CDR3 length: 14 residues. V was pared by 0 bases and J by 2 bases, with 4 bases between. In germline, CDR1 is LGHNA, CDR2 YSLEER. This CDR3 reads CASSQEANTGELFF. DNA for the CDR3: TGCGCCAGCAGCCAAGAAGCTAACACCGGGGAGCTGTTTTTT.

The sample holds many counts of this clonotype. This chain links TRBV7-9 with TRBJ1-2; 9 positions agree with TRBD1. The CDR3 runs 14 residues. Trimming took 5 bases from V and 8 from J; bases not matched to a gene: 9. Germline CDR1 is SEHNR and CDR2 is FQNEAQ (reference sequence). Here the CDR3 DNA reads TGTGCCAGCAGCCCGACAACAGGGGGCGGCGGCTACACCTTC. Its translation: CASSPTTGGGGYTF.

This clonotype was seen a handful of times. The chain carries TRBV6-2 or TRBV6-3 and TRBJ2-5; D is unclear. CDR1 MNHEY and CDR2 SVGEGT come from the germline V gene. Trimming took off 5 bases at V and 7 bases at J, with 8 bases between the two ends. This CDR3 has 11 amino acids. The CDR3 is CASSLKVTQYF. The CDR3 bases are TGTGCCAGCAGTCTTAAGGTGACCCAGTACTTC.

This clonotype was counted a few times. The chain combines TRBV3-1 with TRBJ2-2; D might be TRBD1 (5 bases). V was trimmed by 3 bases and J by 8 bases, leaving 7 bases between them. The CDR3 runs to 12 residues. The germline V gene encodes CDR1 LGHDT and CDR2 YNNKEL (reference sequence). CDR3 protein: CASSQRTGELFF. DNA for the CDR3: TGTGCCAGCAGCCAGAGGACAGGGGAGCTGTTTTTT.

The V and J genes are TRBV7-9 and TRBJ1-4, with a weak D call TRBD1 (5 bases). CDR3 length equals 11 residues. The germline CDR1 and CDR2 sequences are SEHNR and FQNEAQ (reference sequence). V was cut by 1 base and J by 13 bases, with 7 bases left in between. DNA for the CDR3: TGTGCCAGCAGCTTAGAGGGGAGACTGTTTTTT. Its protein product is CASSLEGRLFF.

This clonotype was recorded a few times. This rearrangement joins TRBV20-1 to TRBJ1-1; tentatively, D is TRBD1 (6 bases). Germline-derived CDR1 and CDR2 are DFQATT and SNEGSKA (reference sequence). The CDR3 sequence is 13 residues long. Trimming pared 5 bases from V and 4 bases from J, leaving 14 bases between. The CDR3 sequence is CSAYRQEGTEAFF. The CDR3 nucleotides read TGCAGTGCTTATCGACAGGAGGGCACTGAAGCTTTCTTT.

The V gene is TRBV19, the J gene TRBJ1-2; D not resolved. Germline V gives CDR1 LNHDA, CDR2 SQIVND (reference sequence). CDR3 length: 16 residues. Trimming removed 1 base from V and 0 bases from J, with 12 bases in between. DNA of the CDR3: TGTGCCAGTAGTATAGCTTCTCTTTCAGCTAACTATGGCTACACCTTC. Protein product: CASSIASLSANYGYTF.

This chain uses TRBV7-9 with TRBJ1-2; D remains ambiguous. Trimming took off 5 bases at V and 8 bases at J, with 15 bases between the two ends. This CDR3 is 13 amino acids long. From germline, CDR1 is SEHNR and CDR2 FQNEAQ (reference sequence). The CDR3 sequence is CASSLIQSNGYTF. The CDR3 DNA follows: TGTGCCAGCAGCCTCATACAGAGTAACGGCTACACCTTC.

The chain couples TRBV5-1 to TRBJ2-3; 10 bases agree with TRBD2. V was pared by 2 bases and J by 6 bases, with 9 bases of the junction left unmatched. The germline gives CDR1 SGHRS, CDR2 YFSETQ. The CDR3 consists of 16 residues. Here the CDR3 reads CASSLSTSGVWDTQYF. In DNA form, the CDR3 reads TGCGCCAGCAGCTTAAGTACTAGCGGGGTGTGGGATACGCAGTATTTT.

The chain employs TRBV5-6 and TRBJ2-3; 7 nucleotides align to TRBD2. The germline gives CDR1 SGHDT, CDR2 YYEEEE. Trimming cost V 1 base and J 4 bases; bases outside gene matches: 6. The CDR3 covers 15 residues. The CDR3 here is CASSLKTSSADTQYF. In nucleotides, the CDR3 is TGTGCCAGCAGCTTGAAGACTAGCAGCGCAGATACGCAGTATTTT.

The rearrangement links TRBV20-1 to TRBJ1-1; D uncertain. The CDR3 covers 8 residues. CDR1 DFQATT and CDR2 SNEGSKA come from the germline V gene (reference sequence). Between the trimmed V and J ends, which lost 6 bases and 10 bases, there was a span of 6 bases. The CDR3 reads CSATGAFF. CDR3 sequence (DNA): TGCAGTGCCACGGGAGCTTTCTTT.

The chain has TRBV5-1 and TRBJ2-3; the D is unclear. This CDR3 is built from 14 residues. Trimming took 4 bases from V and 4 from J, leaving 13 bases between them. Germline CDR1 reads SGHRS; CDR2 reads YFSETQ. The CDR3, as DNA: TGCGCCAGCAGCCCAGCAGATGGGGCAGATACGCAGTATTTT. Translation gives CASSPADGADTQYF. The full variable domain, completed using reference TRBV5-1 and TRBJ2-3, is KAGVTQTPRYLIKTRGQQVTLSCSPISGHRSVSWYQQTPGQGLQFLFEYFSETQRNKGNFPGRFSGRQFSNSRSEMNVSTLELGDSALYLCASSPADGADTQYFGPGTRLTVL.

This chain joins TRBV5-1 and TRBJ2-2, with D possibly TRBD1 on 6 matching bases. This CDR3 has 16 amino acids. V lost 0 bases, J lost 4 bases, and 13 bases lay in between. CDR1 and CDR2 from the germline V gene are SGHRS and YFSETQ. The CDR3 nucleotides read TGCGCCAGCAGCTTGGTTATGGGGGCCCGCACCGGGGAGCTGTTTTTT. Protein product: CASSLVMGARTGELFF.

The chain employs TRBV11-2 and TRBJ2-2; possible D gene TRBD1, 5 bases. The germline gives CDR1 SGHAT, CDR2 FQNNGV. V was trimmed by 3 bases and J by 1 base, leaving 9 bases between them. The CDR3 spans 15 residues. The CDR3 region has the DNA TGTGCCAGCAGCTTTCACGACAGGAACACCGGGGAGCTGTTTTTT. Amino acid sequence: CASSFHDRNTGELFF.

Concerning this clonotype itself: A read error is possible here, since a much larger clone lies one base away. The rearrangement uses TRBV20-1 and TRBJ2-7; 16 nucleotides match TRBD2. The CDR3 spans 18 residues. Germline lookup yields CDR1 DFQATT and CDR2 SNEGSKA (reference sequence). This CDR3 is CCAHHPGTSGRAQFEQYF. The CDR3 DNA sequence: TGCTGTGCCCACCACCCCGGGACTAGCGGGAGGGCCCAGTTCGAGCAGTACTTC.

This clonotype was recorded at least ten times. The V call is TRBV7-3, the J call TRBJ2-3, with 16 bases fitting TRBD2. The V gene end was trimmed by 3 bases and the J gene end by 6 bases; junction bases not matched to a gene: 3. This CDR3 spans 16 amino acids. Germline values: CDR1 SGHTA, CDR2 FQGTGA. The CDR3 nucleotides are TGTGCCAGCAGCTTCGGGACTAGCGGGGGGGACGATACGCAGTATTTT. Protein: CASSFGTSGGDDTQYF.

This clonotype was observed a few times. Here the CDR3 DNA reads TGTGCCAGCAGACTGACCGGGACTACTATTCAGTACTTC. Amino acid sequence: CASRLTGTTIQYF. The chain is built from TRBV28 and TRBJ2-4; 7 bases align to TRBD2. The germline CDR1 and CDR2 sequences are MDHEN and SYDVKM. The J segment lost 10 bases and the V segment lost 6 bases, leaving 9 bases of the junction unmatched. This CDR3 is 13 amino acids long.

Many counts were recorded for this clonotype. This rearrangement joins TRBV7-3 to TRBJ2-2; 9 bases are shared with TRBD2. V lost 4 bases and J lost 5; bases outside the gene matches: 8. The CDR3 is 16 amino acids. Germline V gene sequence: CDR1 SGHTA, CDR2 FQGTGA. The CDR3 DNA reads TGTGCCAGCAGCTACCCTAGCGGGGAGGGTACCGGGGAGCTGTTTTTT. Its protein is CASSYPSGEGTGELFF.

In its sample, this clonotype was seen a few times. The chain couples TRBV9 to TRBJ2-1, with D perhaps TRBD2 (5 bases). The CDR3 extends over 17 amino acids. Per germline, CDR1 SGDLS and CDR2 YYNGEE. V lost 1 base and J lost 7, with 21 bases in between. The CDR3 bases are TGTGCCAGCAGCGTATTCTCCGGGATCATCGTGGGGAATGAGCAGTTCTTC. This translates into CASSVFSGIIVGNEQFF. Together with reference TRBV9 and TRBJ2-1, the CDR3 gives the full variable domain: DSGVTQTPKHLITATGQRVTLRCSPRSGDLSVYWYQQSLDQGLQFLIQYYNGEERAKGNILERFSAQQFPDLHSELNLSSLELGDSALYFCASSVFSGIIVGNEQFFGPGTRLTVL.

The sample holds many counts of this clonotype. This chain joins TRBV5-1 and TRBJ2-5, with TRBD2 as a possible D gene (5 bases). The CDR3 runs 13 residues. Germline assignment: CDR1 SGHRS and CDR2 YFSETQ. V gave up 5 bases and J gave up 1 base, with 9 bases separating them. This CDR3 is CASRDGVQETQYF. In DNA form, the CDR3 reads TGCGCCAGCAGAGACGGGGTCCAAGAGACCCAGTACTTC.